A single sample is the source of the 12 T cell receptor beta chains below, sequenced in a study of cytomegalovirus exposure and HLA in healthy donors. The PCR had 60 Vbeta and 13 Jbeta primers. TCRdb keeps only in-frame clones here, not all; method: immunoSEQ multiplex PCR. The sample has 24,000 or so clones, more than 75% seen once; the top ten hold approximately 4.9%. The source material was PBMCs. These receptor sequences come from a male donor in good health and CMV-seronegative.

V is TRBV7-3 and J is TRBJ2-5; TRBD2 is a possible D gene (6 bases). TRBJ2-7 matches the DNA end more closely, so the J call is doubtful. Germline-derived CDR1 and CDR2 are SGHTA and FQGTGA. This CDR3 is built from 17 residues. The CDR3 sequence: CASSLLPLARDSYEQYF. CDR3 nucleotides: TGTGCCAGCAGCTTATTACCCCTAGCGCGTGATTCCTACGAGCAGTACTTC.

This rearrangement joins TRBV6-4 to TRBJ2-1; 11 bases line up with TRBD2. Germline V gene sequence: CDR1 MRHNA, CDR2 SNTAGT. V lost 6 bases and J lost 5; bases outside the gene matches: 9. The CDR3 spans 16 residues. The CDR3 loop reads CASSDTSGSGNNEQFF. The CDR3 DNA is TGTGCCAGCAGCGATACTAGCGGGAGCGGCAACAATGAGCAGTTCTTC.

V usage is TRBV11-2 and J usage is TRBJ1-3; the D is unclear. V was shortened by 5 bases and J by 4 bases, with 9 bases between the two germline ends. Germline assignment: CDR1 SGHAT and CDR2 FQNNGV. The length of the CDR3 is 13 residues. The CDR3 bases are TGTGCCAGCAGCCCTATTATGGGAAACACCATATATTTT. As protein: CASSPIMGNTIYF.

This chain connects TRBV5-1 to TRBJ2-7; 8 bases are a match to TRBD1. V was pared by 3 bases and J by 7 bases, with 3 bases of the junction left unmatched. Germline V gives CDR1 SGHRS, CDR2 YFSETQ. There are 12 residues in the CDR3. The CDR3 protein is CASSWTGWEQYF. The CDR3, as DNA: TGCGCCAGCAGCTGGACAGGGTGGGAGCAGTACTTC.

The chain has TRBV7-2 and TRBJ2-7, with 9 bases that match TRBD2. The CDR3 has 14 amino acids. Germline assignment: CDR1 SGHTA and CDR2 FQGNSA. V trimming: 2 bases; J trimming: 5 bases; junction bases outside the gene matches: 4. CDR3 in amino acids: CASSLRVAGDEQYF. The CDR3 DNA follows: TGTGCCAGCAGCTTACGAGTAGCGGGGGACGAGCAGTACTTC.

The rearrangement uses TRBV4-3 and TRBJ2-7; possibly TRBD1 for D (6 bases). V dropped 1 base and J dropped 3 bases, with 7 bases sitting between them. Germline loops: CDR1 LGHNA, CDR2 YSLEER. The CDR3 length is 13 residues. The CDR3 DNA reads TGCGCCAGCAGCCAAGGACAGGACTACGAGCAGTACTTC. Translation gives CASSQGQDYEQYF.

This clone showed up just a few times. V usage is TRBV5-5 and J usage is TRBJ2-2; 7 bases are a match to TRBD2. Germline V gene lookup returns CDR1 SGHKS and CDR2 YYEKEE (reference sequence). The CDR3 spans 15 residues. With V trimmed by 4 bases and J by 2 bases, 5 bases remained unmatched. The CDR3 is CASSTSGGNTGELFF. The CDR3 bases are TGTGCCAGCAGCACGTCGGGGGGAAACACCGGGGAGCTGTTTTTT.

V and J are TRBV7-2 and TRBJ2-2, with 7 bases lining up with TRBD1. V dropped 3 bases and J dropped 0; count of bases not matched to a gene: 4. Per germline, CDR1 SGHTA and CDR2 FQGNSA. The CDR3 consists of 16 residues. CDR3 sequence reads: CASSFPTGSNTGELFF. In DNA, the CDR3 is TGTGCCAGCAGCTTCCCGACAGGGTCGAACACCGGGGAGCTGTTTTTT.

The rearrangement joins TRBV6-1 to TRBJ2-1; D is unclear. The germline CDR1 and CDR2 sequences are MNHNS and SASEGT. The CDR3 covers 12 residues. V was pared by 1 base and J by 16 bases, with 14 bases between. CDR3 in DNA: TGTGCCAGCAGTGAAGACCGGTCTATTAGATTCTTC. Translating gives CASSEDRSIRFF.

V gene TRBV5-6 combines with J gene TRBJ1-6, with 7 bases identical to TRBD1. This CDR3 has 14 residues. CDR1 is SGHDT, CDR2 YYEEEE, per germline. J was trimmed by 7 bases and V by 3 bases; bases with no gene match: 4. The CDR3, as DNA: TGTGCCAGCAGCTCGGGACAGACGAATTCACCCCTCCACTTT. Translated, it gives CASSSGQTNSPLHF.

This clone has only a few counts. The sample has other DNA sequences that encode this CDR3 too. The chain uses TRBV5-1 and TRBJ2-5; the match to TRBD1 covers 11 bases. There are 16 residues in the CDR3. Germline V gene sequence: CDR1 SGHRS, CDR2 YFSETQ. Trimming removed 4 bases from V and 2 bases from J; junction bases left unmatched: 7. CDR3 region: CASSGGTGGYQETQYF. The DNA for the CDR3 is TGCGCCAGCAGCGGGGGGACAGGGGGTTATCAAGAGACCCAGTACTTC.

Here the CDR3 reads CASSNPRDRGTSEQFF. CDR3 nucleotides: TGTGCCAGCAGCAACCCCCGGGACAGGGGGACAAGTGAGCAGTTCTTC. The rearrangement uses TRBV2 and TRBJ2-1, with 11 nucleotides matching TRBD1. V was pared by 6 bases and J by 9 bases, with 13 bases of the junction left unmatched. This CDR3 comprises 16 residues. Germline V lookup: CDR1 SNHLY, CDR2 FYNNEI.